The sequence of this T cell receptor (beta chain) was determined in a study of T cell responses to AZD1222 COVID-19 vaccine. General study findings and limits: Only 5 or 6 individuals given AZD1222 were seropositive at baseline. Spike-specific TCR breadth and depth went up after people got two AZD1222 doses. Regions 160-218 and 743-854 held dominance among vaccine-associated CD4 TCRs, which spanned spike.

The CDR3 totals 15 residues. The V end was cut by 2 bases, the J end by 1 base, with 9 bases between. Germline V gives CDR1 SGHTA, CDR2 FQGNSA. Notes on this clone: Its specificity is unknown.

The method was immunoSEQ multiplex PCR; TCRdb's version includes in-frame clones alone and lacks a portion of them. The sample has roughly 140,000 clones, 85% to 90% seen once. This TCR came from an adult who received the AZD1222 COVID-19 vaccine. The chain joins TRBV7-2 to TRBJ1-3; tentative D call: TRBD1 (6 bases). The sample consisted of peripheral blood, taken 28 days after the second AZD1222 dose. CDR3 DNA sequence: TGTGCCAGCAGCTTAATCAGGGGATCTGGAAACACCATATATTTT. This gives the protein CASSLIRGSGNTIYF.